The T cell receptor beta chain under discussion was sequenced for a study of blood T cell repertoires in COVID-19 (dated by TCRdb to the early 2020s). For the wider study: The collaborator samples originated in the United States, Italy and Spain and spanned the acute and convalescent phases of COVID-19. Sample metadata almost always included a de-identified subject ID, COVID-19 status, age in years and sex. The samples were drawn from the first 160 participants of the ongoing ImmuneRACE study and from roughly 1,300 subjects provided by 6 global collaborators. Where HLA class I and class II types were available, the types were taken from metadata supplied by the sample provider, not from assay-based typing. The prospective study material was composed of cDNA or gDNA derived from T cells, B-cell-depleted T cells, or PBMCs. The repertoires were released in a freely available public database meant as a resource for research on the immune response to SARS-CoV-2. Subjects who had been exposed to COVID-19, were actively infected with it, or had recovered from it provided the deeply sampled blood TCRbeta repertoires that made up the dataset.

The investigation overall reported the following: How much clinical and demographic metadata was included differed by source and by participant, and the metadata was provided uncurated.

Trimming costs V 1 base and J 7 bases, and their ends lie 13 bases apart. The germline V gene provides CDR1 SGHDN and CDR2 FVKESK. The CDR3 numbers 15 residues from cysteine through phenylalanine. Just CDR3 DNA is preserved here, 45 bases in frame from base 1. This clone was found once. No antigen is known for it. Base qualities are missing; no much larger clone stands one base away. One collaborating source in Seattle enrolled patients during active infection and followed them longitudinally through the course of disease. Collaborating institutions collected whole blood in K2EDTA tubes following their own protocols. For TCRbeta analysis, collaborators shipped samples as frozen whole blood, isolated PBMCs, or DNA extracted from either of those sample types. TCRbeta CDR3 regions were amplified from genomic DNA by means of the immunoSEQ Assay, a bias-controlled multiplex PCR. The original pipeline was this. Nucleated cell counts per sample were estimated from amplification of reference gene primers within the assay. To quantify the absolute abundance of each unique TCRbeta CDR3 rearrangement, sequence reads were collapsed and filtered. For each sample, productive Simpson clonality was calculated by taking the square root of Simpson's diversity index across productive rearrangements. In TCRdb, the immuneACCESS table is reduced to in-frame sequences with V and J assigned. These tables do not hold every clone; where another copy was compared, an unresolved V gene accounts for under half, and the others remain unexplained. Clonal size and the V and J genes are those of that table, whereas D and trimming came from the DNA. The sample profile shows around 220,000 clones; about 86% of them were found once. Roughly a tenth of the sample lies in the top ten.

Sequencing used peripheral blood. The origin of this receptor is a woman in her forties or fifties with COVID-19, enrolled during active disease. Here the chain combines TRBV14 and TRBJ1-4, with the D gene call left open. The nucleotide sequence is TGTGCCAGCAGCCAAGTCGGACGGAGGAGTGAAAAACTGTTTTTT. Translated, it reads CASSQVGRRSEKLFF.